Described below is a single T cell receptor (beta chain) sequence and its context. This specimen belongs to a study of OX40 agonist ivuxolimab in advanced cancers. Study-wide context: Hepatocellular carcinoma, melanoma, renal cell or head and neck cancer was diagnosed in the dose-escalation patients.

The protocol was immunoSEQ multiplex PCR, while the TCRdb copy is restricted to in-frame clones and leaves out a portion. The table has 60,000 or so clones, approximately 94% seen once. CDR3 length: 18 amino acids. Per the germline V gene, CDR1 is SGHVS and CDR2 is FQNEAQ. J lost 5 bases, V lost 5 bases, and 13 bases had no gene match. Sequencing used CD4+ or CD8+ T cells sorted from blood, obtained in a trial of the OX40 agonist ivuxolimab. The rearrangement uses TRBV7-8 and TRBJ2-6; TRBD2 matches 9 bases. The TCR originated in an adult with an advanced solid tumor such as melanoma, head and neck, liver or kidney cancer. The CDR3 here is CASSPTTSGGLWANVLTF. CDR3 nucleotides: TGTGCCAGCAGCCCTACGACTAGCGGAGGTCTATGGGCCAACGTCCTGACTTTC.